Listed here is a single T cell receptor (beta chain). It has no known antigen specificity. CDR1 MDHEN and CDR2 SYDVKM are derived from the germline V gene. The CDR3 numbers 15 residues from cysteine through phenylalanine. Only CDR3 DNA remains: 45 bases, in frame from the first base. Deletion took 2 bases off V and 7 bases off J, with a span of 17 bases between the germline ends. This record belongs to a study of cytomegalovirus exposure and HLA in healthy donors listed by TCRdb under 2017. With regard to the full study: According to an earlier analysis of a few hundred of the donors, roughly 180 million T cells yielded 117 million unique TCR beta sequences and approximately 280 Gb of sequence data. An early release that covered about 600 HLA-typed donors contained approximately 300 gigabases of sequencing data and around 80 million unique TCR sequences. Of the roughly 400 genotyped donors, around 81% fell in the genetic ancestry cluster associated with self-reported Caucasian donors. The aim of the study was to test whether cataloging public T cell receptors could identify signatures of past pathogen exposure. The study profiled the T cell repertoires of some 610 subjects by immunosequencing and related them to cytomegalovirus serostatus. Along with the approximately 650-subject first cohort, a separate validation cohort of over a hundred different subjects was used. To predict cytomegalovirus infection status, the study brought together high-throughput TCR immunosequencing, statistical association of individual TCRs with disease status, and machine learning. A later analysis re-analyzed previously published TCR beta repertoires from approximately 700 donors and added high-resolution HLA genotyping to study TCR occurrence patterns. The later analysis used no new phenotypic data to find candidate immune exposures, relying instead on TCR beta sequences and their occurrence across donors. To decide whether each TCR beta V gene segment behaved as functional or pseudogenic, an earlier analysis of some 580 of the donors relied on high-throughput TCR beta sequencing. Donor age, sex, ethnicity and CMV serostatus were compiled alongside the repertoire data. Genome-wide SNP genotypes for about 60% of the roughly 700 donors were used in a later genetic analysis, which treated that subset as a discovery cohort. All discovery cohort repertoires had been generated on a single sequencing platform. Both class I and class II loci were covered by HLA typing, at four-digit resolution. The number of typed donors differed by locus: roughly 629-640 for A, B, C, DRB1 and DQB1; 522 for DQA1; 606 for DPA1; and around 450 for DPB1. Several DR-DQ haplotypes were treated as single units for association and clustering because of strong linkage in the cohort. Among about 410 genotyped donors of the cohort, an average of roughly 230,000 unique TCR beta nucleotide sequences was sequenced per donor, of which about 18% were non-productive. The full study reports these points: In a later analysis, HLA-associated TCR beta chains showed more clonal expansion and lower generation probabilities than non-associated chains that were equally common. Strong co-occurrence of HLA alleles, especially DR and DQ, made assigning TCR associations to individual alleles difficult. Presence/absence analyses assumed roughly uniform sequencing depth across donors, an assumption that may not hold. A cluster of highly shared sequence variants was judged likely to represent a technical artifact of the sequencing pipeline. In a later analysis, most CMV-associated TCR beta chains were found to appear HLA-restricted, with HLA associations seemingly driven largely by CMV exposure. A later genetic analysis reported fewer N-insertions in productive TCRs among donors in an Asian-associated ancestry cluster than the roughly 650-donor mean. While some public TCRs were present in many individuals, most TCR sequences turned up only very rarely across donors. Linkage disequilibrium might explain the correlated functional status among segregating V segments, but an unknown experimental factor could not be ruled out. According to a later analysis, parvovirus B19, influenza, CMV and Epstein-Barr virus appeared linked to several top co-occurrence clusters. Some IMGT-functional V segments, including TRBV6-2 and TRBV6-3, could not be told apart with the 87-base-pair reads, so those segments were excluded. Because HLA typing was unavailable for some donors at each locus, only the typed subset was used in association tests. A later analysis associated about 17,000 TCR beta sequences with specific HLA alleles at a false discovery rate of 0.05. Because counts were too low, about 18 rarely observed V segments, including chromosome 9 orphons, were left out of the earlier analysis of about 500 of the donors. The classifier was reported to diagnose cytomegalovirus status with high specificity and sensitivity in both the original and validation cohorts. According to a later analysis, TCR association rates differed among HLA loci, with DRB1 alleles showing the most associated TCRs and HLA-C alleles showing the fewest. In vitro tests confirmed that a few of the cytomegalovirus-associated TCR beta chains recognize cytomegalovirus antigens. The cohort was sequenced for TCR beta chains only, and without alpha or paired-chain data the features that could be detected were limited. The study gave a list of 150 to 200 TCR beta chains associated with cytomegalovirus. A further reported finding was that TCR beta sequences accurately predicted the HLA-A and HLA-B alleles for most subjects in the first cohort. Immune exposure information for the cohort was limited to CMV serostatus. A later genetic analysis associated a missense DCLRE1C variant with V-gene and J-gene trimming of TCR beta chains, and an independent cohort replicated the association. The authors suggested that the approach could potentially be extended to other disease states and immunological phenotypes. In an earlier analysis of fewer than 750 of the donors, most TCR beta V segments were observed in productive rearrangements about 87% or about 30% of the time, broadly matching IMGT annotations.

The cohort consisted of hundreds of healthy bone marrow donors. Cohort members were all nominally healthy when sampled, although unrecorded immune exposures were likely present. The donor was CMV seronegative and was included in the group of approximately 350 seronegative cohort members. A peripheral blood sample was provided by each donor, and peripheral blood mononuclear cells were used for TCR beta sequencing. The Qiagen DNeasy Blood Extraction Kit was used to extract genomic DNA from the blood cell samples. The protocol used for the library was the immunoSEQ multiplex PCR assay. For the multiplex PCR, a mixture combining 60 forward primers for TCR Vbeta segments and 13 reverse primers for TCR Jbeta segments was used. The CDR3 region of rearranged TCR beta genes was amplified from genomic DNA with a multiplex PCR assay. The amplified TCR beta libraries were sequenced on the Illumina HiSeq System as 87-base-pair reads. The original pipeline was this. A later analysis counted about 80 million unique TCR beta chains across the roughly 700 repertoires, and 9.5 million to 11 million of these chains were shared by at least two donors. A nearest-neighbor algorithm error-corrected the raw reads and collapsed the reads into unique sequences, merging closely related sequences to remove PCR and sequencing errors. To assign V, D and J gene segments, CDR3 sequences were aligned to IMGT reference sequences. For a sequence to be retained, a match of at least six nucleotides to both a V gene segment and a J gene segment was required. A rearrangement counted as productive if the CDR3 had no stop codons and remained in frame with V and J, and every other rearrangement counted as non-productive. CDR3 was defined according to IMGT convention as the region running from the second conserved V-encoded cysteine to the conserved J-encoded phenylalanine. Sequences without an unambiguous match to a single V gene segment were excluded from the earlier analysis of about 600 of the donors. An earlier analysis of a few hundred of the donors called V segments functional above 56.7% productive rearrangements and segregating when the between-donor standard deviation exceeded 5%. A statistical classification framework was built to diagnose cytomegalovirus status from the catalog of TCR beta chain sequences. In a later analysis, V and J genes were assigned by comparing TCR nucleotide sequences against IMGT/GENE-DB human TR gene sequences. A later analysis assigned CDR3 sequences and most-parsimonious VDJ recombination scenarios with the TCRdist pipeline. In a later analysis, every TCR beta chain was defined by the combination of its CDR3 amino acid sequence and its V-gene family, and reads without a unique V-gene family were dropped. As a way to deal with suspected cross-contamination and a sequencing artifact, a later analysis dropped over 550 nucleotide sequences that were highly shared and had low generation probability. For each public chain, a later analysis derived a clonal expansion index from normalized ranks of inferred template counts within each repertoire. Generation probabilities in a later analysis came from a VDJ recombination model fitted to out-of-frame rearrangements, and those results were checked against IGoR. Hypergeometric tests were used in a later analysis to score TCR-TCR, TCR-HLA and TCR-CMV co-occurrence, with a repertoire-size bias correction applied to the TCR pairs. In a later analysis, false discovery rates were estimated by permuting HLA or CMV assignments 20 times. A later analysis grouped co-occurring TCRs with DBSCAN, adding TCRdist sequence similarity when clustering within HLA-allele-positive subsets. For co-occurrence clustering, repertoires with fewer than 30,000 or more than 120,000 public chains were excluded, along with four to six repertoires with anomalous nucleotide sharing. In TCRdb, the immuneACCESS table is reduced to in-frame sequences with V and J assigned. These tables do not hold every clone; where another copy was compared, an unresolved V gene accounts for under half, and the others remain unexplained. V, J and clone size were drawn from that table, and D and trimming were deduced from the DNA. The table for this sample shows approximately 150,000 clones. The biggest ten clones account for approximately 1% of the sample.

The chain is encoded by TRBV28 joined to TRBJ1-2; TRBD1 could be the D gene, as 6 bases match. Input material: PBMCs. The origin of this receptor is a male donor in good health and CMV-seronegative. The CDR3 in this case is CASSLIAGGAVGYTF. In nucleotide form, the sequence is TGTGCCAGCAGTTTAATCGCGGGGGGCGCGGTTGGCTACACCTTC.